The present TCR beta chain was sequenced within a study of radiotherapy plus CTLA-4 blockade in lung cancer. Study findings and constraints: Peripheral blood showed expansion of tumor-derived TCR clones after radiotherapy and ipilimumab. The best predictor of response was reported to be early blood T cell clone dynamics, with interferon-beta.

Germline lookup yields CDR1 SGHVS and CDR2 FQNEAQ. The CDR3 contains 13 residues. Trimming removed 8 bases from V and 2 bases from J; junction bases left unmatched: 4. As regards this clone: What it binds is unknown.

Participants had chemo-refractory metastatic non-small-cell lung cancer and were treated with focal radiation plus ipilimumab CTLA-4 blockade. Repertoires were generated with immunoSEQ multiplex PCR, while TCRdb's copy carries only in-frame clones and drops some. The data contain 55,000 to 70,000 clones, under 80% of them singletons. The chain has TRBV7-8 and TRBJ2-3; the match to TRBD2 covers 7 bases. The receptor's source is a human donor with non-small cell lung cancer who had a complete response to radiotherapy plus ipilimumab. The sequenced sample was peripheral blood, obtained from a patient treated with radiotherapy plus ipilimumab. The CDR3 nucleotides are TGTGCCAGCGAGCGGGACTTCACAGATACGCAGTATTTT. Protein sequence: CASERDFTDTQYF.